The rows below give T cell receptor beta chains drawn from one sample of a study of T cell responses to AZD1222 COVID-19 vaccine. Data came from immunoSEQ multiplex PCR; TCRdb stores just in-frame clones and leaves some out. The table includes approximately 82,000 clones, 92% detected once. The input for sequencing was peripheral blood, taken 28 days after the second AZD1222 dose. These receptor sequences come from an adult who received the AZD1222 COVID-19 vaccine. Each CDR3 is given with its conserved first and last residue. Each record gives: clone size, V gene, J gene, D gene, CDR3 protein, CDR3 DNA. D genes are given only for firm matches. Not every row has a clone size; where given, it reads once, few, many or a size class.

NA	TRBV25-1	TRBJ1-2	NA	CASSGDIYGYTF	TGTGCCAGCAGTGGGGACATCTATGGCTACACCTTC
NA	TRBV6-1	TRBJ1-5	NA	CASSEHGGRSNQPQHF	TGTGCCAGCAGTGAACATGGGGGACGGAGCAATCAGCCCCAGCATTTT
NA	TRBV1	TRBJ2-4	NA	CTSGTGGTKNIQYF	TGCACCAGCGGGACAGGGGGGACCAAAAACATTCAGTACTTC
few	TRBV6-5	TRBJ1-3	NA	CASSYGGQGNTIYF	TGTGCCAGCAGTTACGGCGGGCAGGGAAACACCATATATTTT
NA	TRBV30	TRBJ1-4	TRBD1	CAWTRTGGLEKLFF	TGTGCCTGGACTCGGACAGGGGGACTAGAAAAACTGTTTTTT
few	TRBV5-1	TRBJ1-1	NA	CASSLGQTGNTEAFF	TGCGCCAGCAGCTTGGGACAAACGGGAAACACTGAAGCTTTCTTT
NA	TRBV11-3	TRBJ1-6	NA	CASSLVSGSPLHF	TGTGCCAGCAGCTTAGTTTCGGGTTCACCCCTCCACTTT
NA	TRBV11-2	TRBJ1-6	NA	CASSPQPGDSPLHF	TGTGCCAGCAGCCCCCAACCGGGAGATTCACCCCTCCACTTT
NA	TRBV6-5	TRBJ2-7	NA	CAGSRGGEQYF	TGTGCCGGAAGCAGGGGAGGCGAGCAGTACTTC
NA	TRBV7-2	TRBJ2-7	NA	CASSFRAGASSYEQYF	TGTGCCAGCAGCTTTAGGGCGGGGGCCAGCTCCTACGAGCAGTACTTC
NA	TRBV30	TRBJ2-5	NA	CAWSDGGETQYF	TGTGCCTGGAGTGATGGGGGGGAGACCCAGTACTTC
NA	TRBV12-3/TRBV12-4	TRBJ1-5	NA	CASTKVGGQPQHF	TGTGCCAGCACTAAGGTGGGGGGCCAGCCCCAGCATTTT
NA	TRBV9	TRBJ2-1	TRBD2	CASSVLAGGHNEQFF	TGTGCCAGCAGCGTCCTAGCGGGGGGGCATAATGAGCAGTTCTTC
NA	TRBV30	TRBJ1-3	NA	CAWTLRRSGGHGNTIYF	TGTGCCTGGACCCTTCGGCGGTCCGGGGGCCATGGAAACACCATATATTTT
NA	TRBV19	TRBJ2-1	TRBD2	CASRTLVAGGIFEQFF	TGTGCCAGTAGGACACTAGTAGCGGGGGGGATATTTGAGCAGTTCTTC
NA	TRBV3-1/TRBV3-2	TRBJ1-5	NA	CASSGTTDQPQHF	TGTGCCAGCAGCGGGACAACAGATCAGCCCCAGCATTTT
NA	TRBV2	TRBJ1-4	NA	CASSGNGQTNEKLFF	TGTGCCAGCAGTGGAAACGGCCAAACTAATGAAAAACTGTTTTTT
once	TRBV4-1	TRBJ2-3	NA	CASEDRDTFTDTQYF	TGCGCCAGCGAGGACCGGGACACCTTCACAGATACGCAGTATTTT
NA	TRBV4-1	TRBJ1-5	NA	CASSRSPRDLGEPQHF	TGCGCCAGCAGCCGGAGCCCCAGGGATCTGGGCGAGCCCCAGCATTTT
NA	TRBV11-2	TRBJ2-1	TRBD2	CASSFSGGAYNEQFF	TGTGCCAGCAGCTTCAGCGGGGGCGCGTACAATGAGCAGTTCTTC
NA	TRBV20-1	TRBJ1-1	TRBD1	CSASRGQGTTEAFF	TGCAGTGCTAGTAGGGGACAGGGTACCACTGAAGCTTTCTTT
NA	TRBV6-5	TRBJ1-3	NA	CASSRGAGSGNTIYF	TGTGCCAGCAGTAGGGGAGCGGGTAGCGGAAACACCATATATTTT
NA	TRBV7-2	TRBJ2-7	NA	CASTLLGGHTGDEQYF	TGTGCCAGCACCCTCCTGGGGGGCCACACGGGGGACGAGCAGTACTTC
NA	TRBV12-5	TRBJ2-1	TRBD1	CASGKDRVFNEQFF	TGTGCTAGTGGGAAGGACAGGGTCTTCAATGAGCAGTTCTTC
NA	TRBV27	TRBJ2-3	NA	CASSSRPGTDTQYF	TGTGCCAGTTCCTCTAGGCCTGGCACAGATACGCAGTATTTT
NA	TRBV5-6	TRBJ2-7	NA	CASSIQGNYEQYF	TGTGCCAGCAGCATACAGGGCAACTACGAGCAGTACTTC
NA	TRBV7-2	TRBJ1-1	NA	CASSLAGQMNTEAFF	TGTGCCAGCAGCTTAGCGGGACAAATGAACACTGAAGCTTTCTTT
NA	TRBV12-5	TRBJ1-4	NA	CASGLVSRQGYEKLFF	TGTGCTAGTGGTTTGGTAAGCCGCCAGGGCTATGAAAAACTGTTTTTT
NA	TRBV6-1	TRBJ2-7	TRBD1	CASSEEPDRDEQYF	TGTGCCAGCAGTGAAGAACCGGACAGGGACGAGCAGTACTTC
NA	TRBV5-8	TRBJ1-5	NA	CASSLYVRPQHF	TGTGCCAGCAGCCTTTACGTCCGGCCCCAGCATTTT
NA	TRBV10-3	TRBJ1-2	TRBD1	CAISEDRDRVEDYGYTF	TGTGCCATCAGTGAGGACCGGGACAGGGTTGAAGACTATGGCTACACCTTC
NA	TRBV18	TRBJ1-2	NA	CASSPGRNYGYTF	TGTGCCAGCTCACCGGGACGGAACTATGGCTACACCTTC
NA	TRBV18	TRBJ1-4	NA	CASSPETDNEKLFF	TGTGCCAGCTCACCAGAGACAGATAATGAAAAACTGTTTTTT
NA	TRBV6-5	TRBJ1-4	NA	CASTSRAAEKLFF	TGTGCCAGCACGTCTCGGGCAGCCGAAAAACTGTTTTTT
NA	TRBV10-3	TRBJ1-1	NA	CATQGPMNTEAFF	TGTGCCACCCAGGGGCCCATGAACACTGAAGCTTTCTTT
once	TRBV7-6	TRBJ2-4	TRBD1	CASSFGQDGKNIQYF	TGTGCCAGCAGCTTCGGACAGGATGGCAAAAACATTCAGTACTTC
once	TRBV19	TRBJ1-1	NA	CASRRGSSNTEAFF	TGTGCCAGTAGACGGGGTTCTTCGAACACTGAAGCTTTCTTT
NA	TRBV7-8	TRBJ1-5	NA	CASSLVGTGQPQHF	TGTGCCAGCAGCTTAGTGGGGACGGGTCAGCCCCAGCATTTT
NA	TRBV4-1	TRBJ1-2	NA	CASSQDGAANYGYTF	TGCGCCAGCAGCCAAGATGGGGCAGCTAACTATGGCTACACCTTC
once	TRBV5-1	TRBJ1-1	NA	CASSLGSDLSTEAFF	TGCGCCAGCAGCTTGGGGTCAGACTTGTCCACTGAAGCTTTCTTT
NA	TRBV28	TRBJ1-2	NA	CASSFSGAAQGYTF	TGTGCCAGCAGTTTTAGCGGGGCCGCTCAGGGCTACACCTTC
NA	TRBV18	TRBJ2-1	NA	CASSPSSSYNEQFF	TGTGCCAGCTCACCATCGAGCTCCTACAATGAGCAGTTCTTC
NA	TRBV5-1	TRBJ2-7	TRBD1	CASSGDRGNEQYF	TGCGCCAGCAGCGGGGACAGGGGTAACGAGCAGTACTTC
NA	TRBV6-2/TRBV6-3	TRBJ2-3	NA	CASSFLAGREYF	TGTGCCAGCAGTTTCCTGGCGGGGCGTGAGTATTTT
NA	TRBV4-2	TRBJ1-3	TRBD1	CASSQSGTAGNTIYF	TGTGCCAGCAGCCAGAGCGGGACAGCTGGAAACACCATATATTTT
once	TRBV5-1	TRBJ2-5	TRBD1	CASSLGGQGSQETQYF	TGCGCCAGCAGCTTGGGGGGACAGGGGTCCCAAGAGACCCAGTACTTC
NA	TRBV24-1	TRBJ1-2	NA	CATAGGGGYTF	TGTGCCACCGCTGGGGGGGGTGGCTACACCTTC
once	TRBV4-3	TRBJ1-2	NA	CASSRLDTNYGYTF	TGCGCCAGCAGCCGATTGGACACTAACTATGGCTACACCTTC
NA	TRBV28	TRBJ1-2	NA	CASSLRLDYGYTF	TGTGCCAGCAGTTTGCGCCTGGACTATGGCTACACCTTC
NA	TRBV2	TRBJ2-1	NA	CASSEFRSNEQFF	TGTGCCAGCAGTGAATTTCGTAGCAATGAGCAGTTCTTC
NA	TRBV7-2	TRBJ2-5	TRBD2	CASSFQRGAQETQYF	TGTGCCAGCAGCTTCCAGCGGGGGGCTCAGGAGACCCAGTACTTC
NA	TRBV18	TRBJ1-4	NA	CASSPDSGEKLFF	TGTGCCAGCTCACCGGACTCCGGTGAAAAACTGTTTTTT
NA	TRBV9	TRBJ2-5	NA	CASSVNTFQETQYF	TGTGCCAGCAGCGTAAATACCTTCCAAGAGACCCAGTACTTC
NA	TRBV30	TRBJ2-5	NA	CAWGGTGLAAETQYF	TGTGCCTGGGGGGGGACGGGGTTGGCGGCGGAGACCCAGTACTTC